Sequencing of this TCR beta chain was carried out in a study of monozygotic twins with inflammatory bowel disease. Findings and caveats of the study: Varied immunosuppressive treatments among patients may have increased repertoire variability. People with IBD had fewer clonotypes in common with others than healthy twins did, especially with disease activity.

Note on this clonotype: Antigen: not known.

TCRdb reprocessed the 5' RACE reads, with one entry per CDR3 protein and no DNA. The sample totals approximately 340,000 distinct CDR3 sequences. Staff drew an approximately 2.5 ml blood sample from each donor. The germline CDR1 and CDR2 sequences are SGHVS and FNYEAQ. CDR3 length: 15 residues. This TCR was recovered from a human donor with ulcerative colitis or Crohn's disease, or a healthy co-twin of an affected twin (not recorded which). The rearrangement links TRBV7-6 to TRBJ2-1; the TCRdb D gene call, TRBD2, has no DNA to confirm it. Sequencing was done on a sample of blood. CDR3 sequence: CASSTSYRSYNEQFF.